The clone carrying this T cell receptor beta chain came up once. The table came from immunoSEQ multiplex PCR; TCRdb's copy has only in-frame clones and leaves some out. Of 95,000 to 150,000 clones in the sample, 85% were seen once. CDR3 length: 12 amino acids. Germline CDR1 reads SGHTA; CDR2 reads FQGNSA. The ends were cut back, 3 bases at V and 0 bases at J, with 3 bases in the middle. This entry belongs to a study of blood T cell repertoires in COVID-19. This receptor was taken from a man between 60 and 70 years old with acute or convalescent COVID-19. The sample was peripheral blood. The V gene is TRBV7-2, the J gene TRBJ2-7, with D unclear. For the CDR3, the DNA is TGTGCCAGCAGCTTTATCTCCTACGAGCAGTACTTC. This sequence encodes CASSFISYEQYF.